A single sample gave rise to the 24 T cell receptor beta chains below, sequenced in a study of beta chain features in type 1 diabetes. Study-wide results and caveats: All four CD4+ subsets from Type 1 diabetes patients carried moderately but significantly shorter TCRB CDR3s.

For these receptors, no antigen is known. Reverse transcription of all isolated RNA meant that expressed TCRB transcripts were sequenced. Assay: immunoSEQ multiplex PCR; the TCRdb copy retains only in-frame clones and omits some. The sample lists around 160,000 clones, about 8.3% seen once, with more than 0.5% in the top ten. The sequenced sample was central memory CD4+ T cells from blood. The source of these receptors is a woman in her late teens or twenties with type 1 diabetes.

This clone turned up a few times. The chain carries TRBV5-5 and TRBJ2-7, with 11 bases lining up with TRBD1. Germline V gene sequence: CDR1 SGHKS, CDR2 YYEKEE (reference sequence). The CDR3 extends over 14 amino acids. After removal of 6 bases from V and 2 bases from J, the junction contained 4 bases not matched to a gene. The CDR3 spells CASTQGQGAYEQYF. In DNA form, the CDR3 reads TGTGCCAGCACCCAGGGACAGGGGGCCTACGAGCAGTACTTC.

This sequence joins TRBV4-3 and TRBJ2-3, with TRBD1 matching over 7 bases. The CDR3 is 14 amino acids. CDR1 is LGHNA and CDR2 is YSLEER in the germline V gene. J lost 5 bases, V lost 5 bases, and 7 bases had no gene match. The CDR3 loop reads CASSNRQGLDTQYF. CDR3 DNA: TGCGCCAGCAGCAACAGACAGGGCCTAGATACGCAGTATTTT.

There are a few counts of this clone. The chain carries TRBV4-3 and TRBJ1-1; D not certain. The germline V gene encodes CDR1 LGHNA and CDR2 YSLEER. Trimming left V 4 bases short and J 1 base short, with 16 bases between. CDR3 length: 16 residues. CDR3 region: CASSRDREASNTEAFF. The CDR3 coding sequence is TGCGCCAGCAGCCGTGACCGAGAGGCCTCGAACACTGAAGCTTTCTTT.

The gene calls are TRBV4-1 and TRBJ1-3; TRBD1 is a possible D gene (6 bases). The CDR3 is 16 residues long. Germline V CDR1 and CDR2: MGHRA, YSYEKL. V lost 3 bases to trimming and J lost 2 bases, with 14 bases between them. The CDR3 DNA reads TGCGCCAGCAGCCAGGGGGGGCTAACTGCTGGAAACACCATATATTTT. It specifies CASSQGGLTAGNTIYF.

The chain is built from TRBV5-6 and TRBJ1-4; D gene unclear. Germline CDR1 and CDR2: SGHDT and YYEEEE. Trimming pared 5 bases from V and 4 bases from J, leaving 15 bases between. This CDR3 has 15 residues. The CDR3 loop is CASSSSRVLNEKLFF. The CDR3 DNA follows: TGTGCCAGCAGTTCTTCCCGGGTCCTTAATGAAAAACTGTTTTTT.

This clone was seen more than once but under ten times. The V gene is TRBV9, the J gene TRBJ2-2; TRBD2 aligns across 12 bases. The CDR3 sequence is 16 residues long. Germline V lookup: CDR1 SGDLS, CDR2 YYNGEE. V trimming: 1 base; J trimming: 5 bases; junction bases outside the gene matches: 3. This CDR3 reads CASSVLAGGRTGELFF. In DNA, the CDR3 is TGTGCCAGCAGCGTACTAGCGGGGGGGCGGACCGGGGAGCTGTTTTTT.

This clone was observed a handful of times. This chain uses TRBV30 with TRBJ2-7, with 14 bases identical to TRBD2. There are 15 residues in the CDR3. Germline values: CDR1 GTSNPN, CDR2 SVGIG (reference sequence). Unmatched junction bases numbered 8, after V lost 1 base and J lost 9 bases. CDR3 sequence (DNA): TGTGCCTGGAGTGCCGGGACTAGCGGGAGTGTAAGGCAGTACTTC. Translated, it gives CAWSAGTSGSVRQYF.

The chain recombines TRBV10-3 with TRBJ2-1; D gene uncertain. CDR1 is ENHRY, CDR2 SYGVKD, per germline. CDR3 length equals 16 residues. Deletions cut 4 bases from V and 0 bases from J, with 13 bases between. The CDR3 bases are TGTGCCATCAGTGCTTATAGTCCGAGCTCCTACAATGAGCAGTTCTTC. Its translation: CAISAYSPSSYNEQFF.

The chain carries TRBV27 and TRBJ1-2; D possibly corresponds to TRBD1 (5 bases). This CDR3 comprises 16 residues. Germline CDR1 is MNHEY and CDR2 is SMNVEV (reference sequence). Trimming stripped 2 bases from V and 2 bases from J, with 15 bases between. CDR3 bases: TGTGCCAGCAGTTTAGAGGCCGGGCGGGGGAACTATGGCTACACCTTC. Residues: CASSLEAGRGNYGYTF.

The chain uses TRBV20-1 and TRBJ2-7; D remains ambiguous. CDR3 length equals 11 residues. V lost 6 bases and J 2 bases, leaving 8 bases between the germline ends. Germline CDR1 and CDR2: DFQATT and SNEGSKA (reference sequence). The DNA of the CDR3 is TGCAGTGCGGATAGCCCCTACGAGCAGTACTTC. It translates to CSADSPYEQYF.

This sequence joins TRBV20-1 and TRBJ1-1; D ambiguous. Germline V lookup: CDR1 DFQATT, CDR2 SNEGSKA (reference sequence). The length of the CDR3 is 11 residues. The CDR3 sequence is CSSRQNTEAFF. CDR3 bases: TGCAGCTCGAGGCAGAACACTGAAGCTTTCTTT.

V is TRBV7-9 and J is TRBJ1-2; D is uncertain. Trimming cost V 5 bases and J 4 bases, with 17 bases left between them. Germline V gives CDR1 SEHNR, CDR2 FQNEAQ (reference sequence). CDR3 size: 15 residues. CDR3 sequence reads: CASSPDGLRAYGYTF. The CDR3 nucleotides read TGTGCCAGCAGCCCGGACGGACTGAGAGCCTATGGCTACACCTTC.

Only a few counts were recorded for this clone. The rearrangement uses TRBV9 and TRBJ2-5; 12 nucleotides agree with TRBD1. CDR3 length equals 16 residues. With V trimmed by 1 base and J by 5 bases, 6 bases remained unmatched. Germline V gene data show CDR1 as SGDLS and CDR2 as YYNGEE. The CDR3 is CASSVRDRGQRETQYF. For the CDR3, the DNA is TGTGCCAGCAGCGTAAGGGACAGGGGGCAGCGGGAGACCCAGTACTTC.

This chain uses TRBV14 with TRBJ2-3; 7 nucleotides match TRBD2. There are 15 residues in the CDR3. The germline V gene has CDR1 SGHDN and CDR2 FVKESK. With V trimmed by 2 bases and J by 1 base, 3 bases remained unmatched. The CDR3: CASSQSGMGTDTQYF. The CDR3 coding sequence is TGTGCCAGCAGCCAAAGCGGGATGGGCACAGATACGCAGTATTTT.

The chain recombines TRBV28 with TRBJ1-1, with D uncertain. CDR3 length: 14 amino acids. Germline V gene sequence: CDR1 MDHEN, CDR2 SYDVKM. V was clipped by 5 bases and J by 5 bases, with 15 bases between them. The chain's CDR3 is CASSPSSGVTEAFF. Here the CDR3 DNA reads TGTGCCAGCAGTCCCTCCTCCGGGGTGACTGAAGCTTTCTTT.

V and J are TRBV7-2 and TRBJ2-7; 8 bases are shared with TRBD1. With 5 bases clipped from V and 3 bases from J, the junction kept 3 bases outside the gene matches. CDR1 is SGHTA and CDR2 is FQGNSA in the germline V gene. This CDR3 is 13 amino acids long. CDR3 DNA: TGTGCCAGCAGCCTCGGGACAGGCTACGAGCAGTACTTC. Protein: CASSLGTGYEQYF.

V is TRBV5-1 and J is TRBJ1-1, with D perhaps TRBD1 (5 bases). V lost 0 bases and J 5 bases, leaving 11 bases between the germline ends. The CDR3 totals 14 residues. In germline, CDR1 is SGHRS, CDR2 YFSETQ. The CDR3 sequence: CASSLDQGFTEAFF. Here the CDR3 DNA reads TGCGCCAGCAGCTTGGACCAGGGTTTTACTGAAGCTTTCTTT.

This clone came up many times. As DNA, the CDR3 is TGTGCCAGCAGTGCCGGGACTAGCTCATTTGGGGAGCTGTTTTTT. Protein: CASSAGTSSFGELFF. The chain joins TRBV9 to TRBJ2-2; 9 bases map to TRBD2. This CDR3 has 15 amino acids. The junction had 10 bases not matched to a gene; V was cut back by 5 bases and J by 8 bases. CDR1 is SGDLS, CDR2 YYNGEE, per germline.

This clone was picked up a small number of times. This rearrangement joins TRBV28 to TRBJ2-7; 7 nucleotides agree with TRBD2. The V gene end was trimmed by 6 bases and the J gene end by 4 bases; junction bases not matched to a gene: 6. CDR1 MDHEN and CDR2 SYDVKM come from the germline V gene. The CDR3 has 13 residues. CDR3 sequence reads: CASRSGGSYEQYF. DNA for the CDR3: TGTGCCAGCAGGAGCGGCGGGAGTTACGAGCAGTACTTC.

This clone has only a few counts. V is TRBV19 and J is TRBJ2-5; D may be TRBD2 (5 bases). The germline V and J ends were trimmed by 5 bases and 5 bases, with 15 bases remaining between them. This CDR3 has 14 amino acids. CDR1 is LNHDA, CDR2 SQIVND, per germline (reference sequence). The CDR3 DNA sequence: TGTGCCAGTAGTGGCGGACTTCCCGGGGAGACCCAGTACTTC. This codes for CASSGGLPGETQYF.

This rearrangement joins TRBV19 to TRBJ1-6; 12 nucleotides line up with TRBD1. Germline lookup yields CDR1 LNHDA and CDR2 SQIVND (reference sequence). V lost 4 bases and J lost 9; bases outside the gene matches: 13. The CDR3 runs 18 residues. The CDR3 nucleotides are TGTGCCAGTAGTAATCCCAGCGGGACAGGGGGCGTTATTTCACCCCTCCACTTT. Translated: CASSNPSGTGGVISPLHF.

V gene TRBV9 combines with J gene TRBJ2-5; 8 bases map to TRBD1. Germline V gene lookup returns CDR1 SGDLS and CDR2 YYNGEE. The CDR3 is made up of 16 amino acids. Unmatched junction bases numbered 10, after V lost 1 base and J lost 5 bases. The CDR3 coding sequence is TGTGCCAGCAGCGTATCCCCGACAGGGGATGGGGAGACCCAGTACTTC. Translation gives CASSVSPTGDGETQYF.

The genes are TRBV7-2 and TRBJ2-1; 7 bases are shared with TRBD2. CDR1 SGHTA and CDR2 FQGNSA come from the germline V gene. J gave up 4 bases and V 8 bases, and 11 bases lay outside the gene matches. This CDR3 region has 15 residues. CDR3 residues: CASGGRASGYNEQFF. CDR3 DNA: TGTGCCAGCGGCGGTAGGGCTAGCGGTTACAATGAGCAGTTCTTC.

The chain carries TRBV7-2 and TRBJ1-5; D may be TRBD1 (5 bases). Trimming left V 5 bases short and J 6 bases short, with 11 bases between. CDR1 and CDR2 from the germline V gene are SGHTA and FQGNSA. This CDR3 is 13 amino acids long. The CDR3, as DNA: TGTGCCAGCAGCCAGGACATTGGTCAGCCCCAGCATTTT. Encoded protein: CASSQDIGQPQHF.